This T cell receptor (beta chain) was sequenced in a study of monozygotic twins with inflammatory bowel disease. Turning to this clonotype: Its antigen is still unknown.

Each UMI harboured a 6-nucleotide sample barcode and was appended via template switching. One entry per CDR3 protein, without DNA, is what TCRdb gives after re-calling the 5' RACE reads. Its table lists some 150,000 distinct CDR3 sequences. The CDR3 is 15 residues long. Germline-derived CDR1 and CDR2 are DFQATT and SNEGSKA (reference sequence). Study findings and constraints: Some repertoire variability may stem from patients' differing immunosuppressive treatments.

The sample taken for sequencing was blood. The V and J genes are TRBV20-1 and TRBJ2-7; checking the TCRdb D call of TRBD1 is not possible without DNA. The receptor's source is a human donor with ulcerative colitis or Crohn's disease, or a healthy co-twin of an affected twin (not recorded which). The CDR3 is CSARSGQGYTYEQYF.